The 28 T cell receptor beta chains below were found in one sample sequenced in a study of human thymus T cells. Thymic samples were excised during corrective heart operations. Only in-frame clones appear in the TCRdb table, and some are missing; sequencing was by immunoSEQ multiplex PCR. The repertoire holds 100,000 to 150,000 clones, about 94% seen once, with under 0.025% in the top ten. The sample comprised thymus tissue. The receptor set was obtained from a boy under two years old with a congenital heart defect but otherwise immunologically healthy.

This chain connects TRBV25-1 to TRBJ1-3; D remains ambiguous. CDR1 is MGHDK, CDR2 SYGVNS, per germline. Trimming took 3 bases from V and 1 from J, leaving 10 bases between them. The CDR3 consists of 15 residues. The CDR3 here is CASSDGGLSGNTIYF. The CDR3 DNA reads as TGTGCCAGCAGTGATGGCGGGCTATCTGGAAACACCATATATTTT.

The J gene is TRBJ1-4, the V gene TRBV18; possible D gene TRBD1, 5 bases. The V gene lost 6 bases and the J gene lost 7 bases, with 18 bases spanning the gap. Germline V lookup: CDR1 KGHSH, CDR2 LQKENI. This CDR3 has 15 residues. The CDR3 loop is CASSRSGTSGEKLFF. For the CDR3, the DNA is TGTGCCAGCTCCCGCTCCGGGACCAGCGGTGAAAAACTGTTTTTT.

J is TRBJ2-3 and V is TRBV19; tentatively, D is TRBD1 (6 bases). Germline-derived CDR1 and CDR2 are LNHDA and SQIVND (reference sequence). The CDR3 runs to 14 residues. Trimming cost V 5 bases and J 4 bases, with 13 bases left between them. The CDR3 spells CASSPVYRADTQYF. The CDR3 DNA reads TGTGCCAGTAGTCCAGTCTACAGGGCAGATACGCAGTATTTT.

V is TRBV4-2 and J is TRBJ2-5, with 8 bases matching TRBD2. CDR3 length: 15 amino acids. CDR1 is LGHNA and CDR2 is YNFKEQ in the germline V gene. With V trimmed by 0 bases and J by 8 bases, 8 bases remained unmatched. CDR3 loop: CASSQDPLAGPTQYF. The CDR3 bases are TGTGCCAGCAGCCAAGATCCGTTAGCGGGGCCAACCCAGTACTTC.

The genes are TRBV19 and TRBJ2-7, with a possible D match to TRBD2 (6 bases). This CDR3 has 14 amino acids. V was shortened by 5 bases and J by 6 bases, with 17 bases between the two germline ends. Germline V gives CDR1 LNHDA, CDR2 SQIVND (reference sequence). CDR3 sequence (DNA): TGTGCCAGTAGTCTCAAGCCCGGAGGGTGCGAGCAGTACTTC. Its translation is CASSLKPGGCEQYF.

The chain recombines TRBV4-2 with TRBJ2-3; D remains ambiguous. V shed 4 bases and J shed 6 bases, with 17 bases lying between them. Germline V lookup: CDR1 LGHNA, CDR2 YNFKEQ. The CDR3 is 15 residues long. In DNA, the CDR3 is TGTGCCAGCAGCCTGGCGTGGACCCTAGGGGATACGCAGTATTTT. Its translation is CASSLAWTLGDTQYF.

This chain joins TRBV28 and TRBJ2-7; 10 nucleotides line up with TRBD1. Trimming cost V 5 bases and J 5 bases; bases outside gene matches: 12. This CDR3 is built from 16 residues. Germline lookup yields CDR1 MDHEN and CDR2 SYDVKM. The CDR3 DNA sequence: TGTGCCAGCAGTCCACCACCCGGGACAGGGGTCCACGAGCAGTACTTC. Translated: CASSPPPGTGVHEQYF.

The chain employs TRBV4-3 and TRBJ2-2; no firm D call. The germline gives CDR1 LGHNA, CDR2 YSLEER. The ends were cut back, 1 base at V and 4 bases at J, with 19 bases in the middle. The CDR3 runs to 18 residues. The CDR3 protein is CASSQGCKGFNCTGELFF. The DNA for the CDR3 is TGCGCCAGCAGCCAAGGGTGTAAGGGCTTTAACTGCACCGGGGAGCTGTTTTTT.

The J gene is TRBJ2-2, the V gene TRBV9; TRBD2 matches 9 bases. The CDR3 length is 19 residues. Trimming at V came to 3 bases and at J to 3 bases, leaving 15 bases not matched to a gene. Germline values: CDR1 SGDLS, CDR2 YYNGEE. The CDR3 loop reads CASSGEAPPSGVHTGELFF. Written as DNA, the CDR3 is TGTGCCAGCAGCGGCGAGGCGCCCCCTAGCGGGGTCCACACCGGGGAGCTGTTTTTT.

The chain joins TRBV5-5 to TRBJ1-6, with 7 nucleotides matching TRBD1. This CDR3 is built from 12 residues. V lost 8 bases, J lost 10 bases, and 6 bases stayed unmatched. The V gene's germline CDR1 is SGHKS and CDR2 YYEKEE (reference sequence). The CDR3 protein is CASTTGDSPLHF. Written as DNA, the CDR3 is TGTGCCAGTACTACAGGGGACTCACCCCTCCACTTT.

This sequence joins TRBV5-4 and TRBJ2-3; TRBD2 agrees at 7 bases. The CDR3 length is 12 residues. Unmatched junction bases numbered 1, after V lost 4 bases and J lost 5 bases. Germline V gives CDR1 SGHNT, CDR2 YYREEE (reference sequence). Written as DNA, the CDR3 is TGTGCCAGCAGCCCGGGAGGAGATACGCAGTATTTT. Translation gives CASSPGGDTQYF.

The CDR3 loop is CATSREVGAGVAMGGGNQPQHF. In nucleotides, the CDR3 is TGTGCCACCAGCAGAGAAGTGGGAGCAGGGGTTGCGATGGGGGGTGGCAATCAGCCCCAGCATTTT. The chain links TRBV15 to TRBJ1-5; a possible D gene is TRBD1 (6 bases). The germline V and J ends were trimmed by 0 bases and 2 bases, with 29 bases remaining between them. The CDR3 is 22 residues long. The V gene's germline CDR1 is LNHNV and CDR2 YYDKDF (reference sequence).

This chain joins TRBV6-1 and TRBJ2-3, with TRBD2 matching over 12 bases. Germline V CDR1 and CDR2: MNHNS, SASEGT. With V trimmed by 3 bases and J by 0 bases, 7 bases remained unmatched. CDR3 length: 18 residues. CDR3 protein: CASSESSGGDPSTDTQYF. The CDR3 region has the DNA TGTGCCAGCAGTGAGTCTAGCGGGGGGGACCCTAGCACAGATACGCAGTATTTT.

V gene TRBV11-2 combines with J gene TRBJ2-7; 10 bases are shared with TRBD2. Germline values: CDR1 SGHAT, CDR2 FQNNGV. The CDR3 runs to 15 residues. J lost 2 bases, V lost 1 base, and 2 bases had no gene match. Here the CDR3 DNA reads TGTGCCAGCAGCTTAGCCAGCGGGGGGGCCTACGAGCAGTACTTC. This translates into CASSLASGGAYEQYF.

This clone was counted a few times. The chain recombines TRBV7-9 with TRBJ1-1; D is unresolved. Per germline, CDR1 SEHNR and CDR2 FQNEAQ (reference sequence). The CDR3 loop spans 10 amino acids. V was shortened by 3 bases and J by 10 bases, with 6 bases between the two germline ends. The CDR3 bases are TGTGCCAGCAGCTTCGAGGGAGCTTTCTTT. It encodes CASSFEGAFF.

This clone was seen just once. V is TRBV12-5 and J is TRBJ1-5; D is perhaps TRBD1 (6 bases). There are 14 residues in the CDR3. Trimming shortened V by 1 base and J by 3 bases, and 7 bases separated the two germline ends. In germline, CDR1 is LGHNT, CDR2 FRNRAP. CDR3 bases: TGTGCTAGTGGTTTGGGGGGGGCCAATCAGCCCCAGCATTTT. Residues: CASGLGGANQPQHF.

V and J are TRBV4-1 and TRBJ2-5, with D possibly being TRBD1 or TRBD2 (5 bases each). V lost 4 bases and J 4 bases, leaving 10 bases between the germline ends. The germline CDR1 and CDR2 sequences are MGHRA and YSYEKL. The CDR3 spans 13 residues. CDR3 protein: CASSPRDGETQYF. The CDR3 DNA reads as TGCGCCAGCAGCCCTCGGGACGGAGAGACCCAGTACTTC.

CDR3 amino acids: CATSRDSYNSPLHF. In DNA form, the CDR3 reads TGTGCCACCTCACGCGACTCCTATAATTCACCCCTCCACTTT. The chain is built from TRBV6-5 and TRBJ1-6, with no clear D. V lost 10 bases and J 0 bases, leaving 10 bases between the germline ends. The CDR3 totals 14 residues. The germline CDR1 and CDR2 sequences are MNHEY and SVGAGI.

The chain uses TRBV6-6 and TRBJ1-3, with a tentative D call TRBD1 (5 bases). This CDR3 has 16 amino acids. Trimming stripped 4 bases from V and 5 bases from J, with 18 bases between. The germline CDR1 and CDR2 sequences are MNHNY and SVGAGI (reference sequence). The CDR3 loop reads CASSFGRAGPRNTIYF. Here the CDR3 DNA reads TGTGCCAGCAGTTTTGGCAGAGCGGGGCCGCGAAACACCATATATTTT.

V usage is TRBV4-3 and J usage is TRBJ2-7; TRBD1 is a possible D gene (5 bases). This CDR3 has 16 amino acids. Germline values: CDR1 LGHNA, CDR2 YSLEER. Trimming pared 1 base from V and 6 bases from J, leaving 19 bases between. For the CDR3, the DNA is TGCGCCAGCAGCCAAGGCTCCTTCAGGGAAGAGATCGAGCAGTACTTC. Its protein is CASSQGSFREEIEQYF.

The chain joins TRBV27 to TRBJ2-7; 14 nucleotides match TRBD2. The CDR3 length is 18 residues. The germline V gene encodes CDR1 MNHEY and CDR2 SMNVEV (reference sequence). J lost 5 bases, V lost 0 bases, and 9 bases had no gene match. The CDR3 reads CASSLSIYGGLAGDEQYF. The CDR3, as DNA: TGTGCCAGCAGTTTATCGATATATGGGGGACTAGCGGGGGACGAGCAGTACTTC.

The chain has TRBV6-1 and TRBJ1-2, with 9 positions matching TRBD1. V gave up 8 bases and J gave up 4 bases; unmatched junction bases: 2. The germline gives CDR1 MNHNS, CDR2 SASEGT. The CDR3 spans 12 residues. The CDR3 DNA reads as TGTGCCAGCCGGACAGGGGCCTATGGCTACACCTTC. Translated, it gives CASRTGAYGYTF.

The rearrangement links TRBV6-5 to TRBJ2-7; 9 nucleotides agree with TRBD2. Germline loops: CDR1 MNHEY, CDR2 SVGAGI. Trimming cost V 2 bases and J 6 bases; bases outside gene matches: 11. CDR3 size: 16 residues. CDR3 amino acids: CASSYIGSGGFLEQYF. The CDR3 DNA follows: TGTGCCAGCAGTTACATCGGCAGCGGGGGGTTTCTCGAGCAGTACTTC.

CDR3 amino acids: CSVEDPGGHGYTF. CDR3 DNA: TGCAGCGTTGAAGATCCAGGGGGCCATGGCTACACCTTC. The chain uses TRBV29-1 and TRBJ1-2, with 8 bases fitting TRBD1. Germline V CDR1 and CDR2: SQVTM, ANQGSEA. The junction had 3 bases not matched to a gene; V was cut back by 0 bases and J by 6 bases. The CDR3 loop spans 13 amino acids. Filled out from reference TRBV29-1 and TRBJ1-2, the complete variable domain reads SAVISQKPSRDICQRGTSLTIQCQVDSQVTMMFWYRQQPGQSLTLIATANQGSEATYESGFVIDKFPISRPNLTFSTLTVSNMSPEDSSIYLCSVEDPGGHGYTFGSGTRLTVV.

J is TRBJ2-5 and V is TRBV6-5; the D is unclear. CDR1 is MNHEY, CDR2 SVGAGI, per germline. Trimming removed 0 bases at V and 5 bases at J, with 10 bases between. The CDR3 covers 14 residues. CDR3 region: CASSYSGPRETQYF. As DNA, the CDR3 is TGTGCCAGCAGTTACTCCGGCCCGCGGGAGACCCAGTACTTC.

This rearrangement joins TRBV5-1 to TRBJ2-5; 7 bases fit TRBD1. Germline lookup yields CDR1 SGHRS and CDR2 YFSETQ. Unmatched junction bases numbered 5, after V lost 3 bases and J lost 3 bases. This CDR3 contains 14 residues. The CDR3 nucleotides read TGCGCCAGCAGCTCACGACAGGGTGAAGAGACCCAGTACTTC. It yields the protein CASSSRQGEETQYF.

The CDR3, as DNA: TGCGCCAGCAGCCCTGAGGATAGCGGGGGGGCCAGTCCAGAGACCCAGTACTTC. Translation: CASSPEDSGGASPETQYF. The J gene is TRBJ2-5, the V gene TRBV5-1, with TRBD2 matching 11 bases. V lost 4 bases and J lost 4; bases outside the gene matches: 15. The CDR3 runs to 18 residues. Germline CDR1 SGHRS, CDR2 YFSETQ.

This clone was recorded only once. The chain has TRBV6-5 and TRBJ1-1; possible D gene TRBD1, 5 bases. V was cut by 3 bases and J by 6 bases, with 11 bases left in between. The CDR3 is 13 amino acids. Per the germline V gene, CDR1 is MNHEY and CDR2 is SVGAGI. The CDR3: CASSYGAGAEAFF. CDR3 DNA sequence: TGTGCCAGCAGTTATGGGGCAGGCGCTGAAGCTTTCTTT.